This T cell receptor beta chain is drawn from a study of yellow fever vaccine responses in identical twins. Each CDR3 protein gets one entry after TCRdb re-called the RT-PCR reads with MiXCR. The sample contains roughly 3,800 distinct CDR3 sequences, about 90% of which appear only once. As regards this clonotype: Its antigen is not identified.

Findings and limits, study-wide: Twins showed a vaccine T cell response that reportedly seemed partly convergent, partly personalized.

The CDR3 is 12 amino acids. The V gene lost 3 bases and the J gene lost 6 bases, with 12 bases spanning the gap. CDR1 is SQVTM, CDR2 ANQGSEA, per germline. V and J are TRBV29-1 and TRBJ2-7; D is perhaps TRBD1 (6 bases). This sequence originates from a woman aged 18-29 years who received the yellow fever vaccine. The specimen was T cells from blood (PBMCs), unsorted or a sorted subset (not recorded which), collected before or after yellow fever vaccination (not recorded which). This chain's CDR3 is CSVEGPRGEQYF. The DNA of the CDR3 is TGCAGCGTTGAGGGGCCCAGGGGCGAGCAGTACTTC.